This T cell receptor beta chain was captured by sequencing in a study of shared T cell receptors in the human thymus. This table comes from immunoSEQ multiplex PCR, and its TCRdb copy is limited to in-frame clones, with some not included. The profile shows 540,000 or so clones, 75% to 85% of them singletons. V lost 4 bases, J lost 7 bases, and 10 bases lay in between. From germline, CDR1 is SGHVS and CDR2 FNYEAQ. This CDR3 is built from 13 residues. The sample was also reused in another study, on human thymus T cells. This second study says: During corrective heart surgery, resections were taken, and the thymus tissue came from them. Thymic and blood repertoires showed apparently biased V and J gene usage. Related research reported highly overlapping thymic repertoires among unrelated individuals.

The chain recombines TRBV7-6 with TRBJ2-2, with a possible D match to TRBD2 (6 bases). The sequence came from a boy younger than two with a congenital heart defect. Sequencing was performed on thymocytes. CDR3 DNA: TGTGCCAGCAGCTCCCACGGGGGCGGGGAGCTGTTTTTT. Translation gives CASSSHGGGELFF.